Sequencing of this T cell receptor (beta chain) was carried out in a study of blood T cell repertoires in COVID-19. In the study overall: T cells, B-cell-depleted T cells, or PBMCs provided the cDNA or gDNA that served as material.

In the original processing: Estimation of nucleated cell counts was performed using reference gene primer amplification. The repertoire was sequenced with immunoSEQ multiplex PCR; TCRdb's copy has only in-frame clones and lacks some. That table gives V, J and clone size, and the DNA gave D and trimming. Here the sample spans 150,000 to 200,000 clones, roughly 80% being singletons. V lost 0 bases, J lost 2 bases, and 5 bases stayed unmatched. CDR1 SGHRS and CDR2 YFSETQ come from the germline V gene. The CDR3 is 15 residues long. The sample taken for sequencing was peripheral blood. The origin of this receptor is a woman aged 70-85 years with COVID-19, enrolled during active disease. This chain uses TRBV5-1 with TRBJ2-7; TRBD2 matches at 7 bases. The CDR3 DNA reads as TGCGCCAGCAGCTTGGCGGCTAGCGGACCCTACGAGCAGTACTTC. This codes for CASSLAASGPYEQYF. The complete variable domain, with remaining parts taken from reference TRBV5-1 and TRBJ2-7, reads KAGVTQTPRYLIKTRGQQVTLSCSPISGHRSVSWYQQTPGQGLQFLFEYFSETQRNKGNFPGRFSGRQFSNSRSEMNVSTLELGDSALYLCASSLAASGPYEQYFGPGTRLTVT.